This T cell receptor beta chain appears in the sequencing data of a study of blood T cell repertoires in COVID-19. Study summary: Donors in the United States, Italy and Spain gave samples during acute or convalescent COVID-19. In each case, the material was cDNA or gDNA derived from T cells, B-cell-depleted T cells, or PBMCs.

There are 16 residues in the CDR3. V was clipped by 5 bases and J by 2 bases, with 16 bases between them. The V gene's germline CDR1 is MNHEY and CDR2 SMNVEV (reference sequence). The data were produced by immunoSEQ multiplex PCR, yet TCRdb's version contains in-frame clones alone and is incomplete. The data contain about 150,000 clones, roughly 91% of them seen just once; the ten biggest clones take up roughly 4.5%. Followed over time, Seattle patients had been enrolled while infection was active. The rearrangement joins TRBV27 to TRBJ1-5; D gene unclear. Specimen: peripheral blood. The sequence was obtained from a man between 18 and 35 years old with COVID-19, enrolled during active disease. For the CDR3, the DNA is TGTGCCAGCAGTCCGTCTGGTGGTGAGGGCAATCAGCCCCAGCATTTT. It yields the protein CASSPSGGEGNQPQHF.